A selection of T cell receptor beta chains follows, all from one sample in a study of cytomegalovirus exposure and HLA in healthy donors. The data were produced by immunoSEQ multiplex PCR, yet TCRdb's version contains in-frame clones alone and is incomplete. The repertoire has 200,000 to 250,000 clones, roughly four fifths of them found once; the top ten carry around 3%. Sequencing was performed on PBMCs. The receptors come from a middle-aged woman in good health and CMV-seronegative. The CDR3 runs from the conserved cysteine through the conserved F or W. D genes are given only for firm matches. Rows may omit the clone size; those that give it use once, few, many or a size class.

size,J,D,V,DNA,CDR3
NA,TRBJ2-1,TRBD2,TRBV30,TGTGCCTGGAAAGGTTGGTCTAGCGGGACCAATGAGCAGTTCTTC,CAWKGWSSGTNEQFF
few,TRBJ2-3,NA,TRBV19,TGTGCCAGTAGTAATACCGGCAGGGCTAGTGGAAACACAGATACGCAGTATTTT,CASSNTGRASGNTDTQYF
NA,TRBJ1-1,NA,TRBV7-9,TGTTCCAGCAGCTTGGGGGGCACTGAAGCTTTCTTT,CSSSLGGTEAFF
NA,TRBJ2-7,TRBD1,TRBV7-9,TGTGCCAGCAGCTTAGTTGCAGGGGGCCACTACTCCTACGAGCAGTACTTC,CASSLVAGGHYSYEQYF
NA,TRBJ2-1,TRBD2,TRBV19,TGTGCCAGTAGTCTGGGACTAGTGTTCTACAATGAGCAGTTCTTC,CASSLGLVFYNEQFF
NA,TRBJ2-7,TRBD1,TRBV11-2,TGTGCCAGCAGCTTAGGACAGGGCCCCACCTACGAGCAGTACTTC,CASSLGQGPTYEQYF
NA,TRBJ1-4,NA,TRBV2,TGTGCCAGCAGTGAGGAGCGTACCCTTAATGAAAAACTGTTTTTT,CASSEERTLNEKLFF
NA,TRBJ2-1,TRBD2,TRBV6-1,TGTGCCAGCAGCTCGAGCGGGAGATCCTACAATGAGCAGTTCTTC,CASSSSGRSYNEQFF
NA,TRBJ2-3,NA,TRBV7-2,TGTGCCAGCAGCCCTTTAGTGTCTACAGATACGCAGTATTTT,CASSPLVSTDTQYF
NA,TRBJ2-7,NA,TRBV29-1,TGCAGCGTTGGAGGGATGTTCGACGAGCAGTACTTC,CSVGGMFDEQYF
NA,TRBJ2-7,NA,TRBV5-8,TGTGCCAGCACCTTCGGTGGAGGGGAGACTAGTCGCGAGCAGTACTTC,CASTFGGGETSREQYF
few,TRBJ1-2,TRBD1,TRBV28,TGTGCCAGCAGTTTACAGACAGGGCGAGGCTACACCTTC,CASSLQTGRGYTF
NA,TRBJ2-7,TRBD1,TRBV6-5,TGTGCCAGCAGTTTCGGACAGGGAAACTACGAGCAGTACTTC,CASSFGQGNYEQYF
NA,TRBJ2-2,NA,TRBV4-1,TGCGCCAGCAGCCTAATGCACGGGAACACCGGGGAGCTGTTTTTT,CASSLMHGNTGELFF
NA,TRBJ1-2,TRBD1,TRBV7-2,TGTGCCAGCAGCTTACAAGGGACAGGGTTGTCTGGCTACACCTTC,CASSLQGTGLSGYTF